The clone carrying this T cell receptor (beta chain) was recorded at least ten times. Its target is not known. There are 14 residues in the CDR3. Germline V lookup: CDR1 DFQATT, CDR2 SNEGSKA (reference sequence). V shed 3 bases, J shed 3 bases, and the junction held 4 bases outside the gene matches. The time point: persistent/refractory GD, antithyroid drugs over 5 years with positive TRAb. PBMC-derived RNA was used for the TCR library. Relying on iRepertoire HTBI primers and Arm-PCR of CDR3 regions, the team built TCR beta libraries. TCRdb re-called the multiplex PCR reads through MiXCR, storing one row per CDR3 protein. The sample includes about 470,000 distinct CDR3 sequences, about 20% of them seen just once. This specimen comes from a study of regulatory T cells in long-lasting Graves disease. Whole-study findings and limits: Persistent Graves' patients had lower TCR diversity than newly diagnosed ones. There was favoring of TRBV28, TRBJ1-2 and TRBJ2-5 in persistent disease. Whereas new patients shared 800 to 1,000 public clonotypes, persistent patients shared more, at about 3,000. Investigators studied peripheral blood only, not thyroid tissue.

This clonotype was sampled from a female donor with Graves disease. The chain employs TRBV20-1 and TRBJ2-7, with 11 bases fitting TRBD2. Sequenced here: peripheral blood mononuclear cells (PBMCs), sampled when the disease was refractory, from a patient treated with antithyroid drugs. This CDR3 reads CSARVAGGFYEQYF. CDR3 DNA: TGCAGTGCTAGGGTAGCGGGAGGGTTCTACGAGCAGTACTTC.